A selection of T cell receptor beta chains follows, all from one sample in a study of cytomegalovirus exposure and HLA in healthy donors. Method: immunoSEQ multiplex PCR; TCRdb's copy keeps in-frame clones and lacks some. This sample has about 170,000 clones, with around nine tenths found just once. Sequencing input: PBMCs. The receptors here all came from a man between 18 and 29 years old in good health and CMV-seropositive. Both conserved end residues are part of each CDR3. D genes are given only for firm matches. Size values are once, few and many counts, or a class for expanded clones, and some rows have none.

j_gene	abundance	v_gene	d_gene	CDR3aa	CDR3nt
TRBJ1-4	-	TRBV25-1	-	CASSDSGWAAEKLFF	TGTGCCAGCAGTGACTCGGGATGGGCAGCGGAAAAACTGTTTTTT
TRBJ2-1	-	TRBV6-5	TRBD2	CASSSLGTSANNEQFF	TGTGCCAGCAGTTCCCTGGGTACTAGCGCAAACAATGAGCAGTTCTTC
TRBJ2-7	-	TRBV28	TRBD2	CASRRLAGGPHEQYF	TGTGCCAGCAGAAGGCTAGCGGGAGGGCCCCACGAGCAGTACTTC
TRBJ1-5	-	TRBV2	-	CASSEALLLKQPQHF	TGTGCCAGCAGTGAAGCGCTTCTATTAAAGCAGCCCCAGCATTTT
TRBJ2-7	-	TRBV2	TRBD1	CASSAGQSPYEQYF	TGTGCCAGCAGTGCGGGACAGTCGCCCTACGAGCAGTACTTC
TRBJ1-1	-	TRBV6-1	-	CASRQGAAFF	TGTGCCAGCAGGCAGGGCGCAGCTTTCTTT
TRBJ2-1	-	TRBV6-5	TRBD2	CASSGLAGAASEQFF	TGTGCCAGCAGCGGACTAGCGGGAGCTGCAAGTGAGCAGTTCTTC
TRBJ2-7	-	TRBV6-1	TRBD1	CASSGQGSSYEQYF	TGTGCCAGCAGTGGACAGGGAAGCTCCTACGAGCAGTACTTC
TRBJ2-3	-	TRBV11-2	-	CASSPNAFEGTDTQYF	TGTGCCAGCAGCCCGAACGCCTTTGAGGGCACAGATACGCAGTATTTT
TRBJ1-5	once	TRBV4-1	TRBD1	CASSPGQGAGQPQHF	TGCGCCAGCAGCCCAGGACAGGGGGCGGGGCAGCCCCAGCATTTT
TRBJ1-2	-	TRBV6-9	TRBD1	CASSYGHSSAQGDYGYTF	TGTGCCAGCAGCTATGGTCACTCCTCGGCACAGGGGGACTATGGCTACACCTTC
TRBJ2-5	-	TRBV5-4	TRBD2	CASSSRTREETQYF	TGTGCCAGCAGCTCCCGGACTAGGGAAGAGACCCAGTACTTC
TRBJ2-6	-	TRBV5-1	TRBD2	CASSIEAGGTGANVLTF	TGCGCCAGCAGCATAGAAGCGGGGGGGACAGGGGCCAACGTCCTGACTTTC
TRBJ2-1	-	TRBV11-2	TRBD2	CASSQGLAGGSSYNEQFF	TGTGCCAGCAGCCAGGGACTAGCGGGAGGGAGCTCCTACAATGAGCAGTTCTTC
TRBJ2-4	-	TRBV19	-	CASSQDSGGNIQYF	TGTGCCAGTAGTCAGGACAGCGGCGGGAACATTCAGTACTTC
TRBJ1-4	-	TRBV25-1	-	CASSGTLWGGRYEKLFF	TGTGCCAGCAGTGGAACGTTGTGGGGGGGCCGTTACGAAAAACTGTTTTTT
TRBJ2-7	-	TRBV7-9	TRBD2	CASSPGLAGPSYEQYF	TGTGCCAGCAGCCCGGGACTAGCGGGACCCTCCTACGAGCAGTACTTC
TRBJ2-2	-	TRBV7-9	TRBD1	CASSGRDRGAGELFF	TGTGCCAGCAGCGGACGCGACAGGGGAGCCGGGGAGCTGTTTTTT
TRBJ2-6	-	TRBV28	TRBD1	CASTLSDRGRPGANVLTF	TGTGCCAGCACCCTGTCGGACAGGGGGCGGCCTGGGGCCAACGTCCTGACTTTC
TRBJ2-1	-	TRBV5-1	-	CASSSLGGIDYNEQFF	TGCGCCAGCAGCTCCCTTGGGGGCATTGATTACAATGAGCAGTTCTTC
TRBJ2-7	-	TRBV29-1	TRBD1	CSTRTGYESEQYF	TGCAGCACTAGGACAGGGTATGAGAGCGAGCAGTACTTC
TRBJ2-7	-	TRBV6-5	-	CASTASGSYEQYF	TGTGCCAGCACTGCAAGCGGCTCCTACGAGCAGTACTTC
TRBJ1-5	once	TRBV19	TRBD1	CASRHTGGADQPQHF	TGTGCCAGTAGGCACACAGGGGGTGCGGATCAGCCCCAGCATTTT
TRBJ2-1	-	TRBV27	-	CASSLGWSSYNEQFF	TGTGCCAGCAGTTTAGGGTGGAGCTCCTACAATGAGCAGTTCTTC
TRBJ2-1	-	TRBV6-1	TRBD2	CASRRSGSIDEQFF	TGTGCCAGCAGGAGGAGCGGGAGTATCGATGAGCAGTTCTTC
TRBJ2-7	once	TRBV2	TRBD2	CASSAMLAETYEQYF	TGTGCCAGCAGTGCCATGCTAGCGGAGACCTACGAGCAGTACTTC
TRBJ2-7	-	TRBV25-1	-	CASSEEPGQPSYEQYF	TGTGCCAGCAGTGAAGAGCCGGGACAACCTTCCTACGAGCAGTACTTC
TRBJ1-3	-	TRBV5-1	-	CASSSETLFSGNTIYF	TGCGCCAGCAGCTCGGAGACCTTGTTCTCTGGAAACACCATATATTTT
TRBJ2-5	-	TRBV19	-	CASSTGLEETQYF	TGTGCCAGTAGTACAGGGCTGGAAGAGACCCAGTACTTC
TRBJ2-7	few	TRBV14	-	CASSPRLVYEQYF	TGTGCCAGCAGCCCCCGACTAGTGTACGAGCAGTACTTC
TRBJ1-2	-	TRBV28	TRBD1	CASSLTGGHYGYTF	TGTGCCAGCAGTCTGACAGGGGGCCACTATGGCTACACCTTC
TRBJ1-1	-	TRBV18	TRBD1	CASRGLGSGAFF	TGTGCCAGTAGGGGGCTCGGGTCCGGGGCTTTCTTT
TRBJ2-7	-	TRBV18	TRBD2	CASSPRTSIGYEQYF	TGTGCCAGCTCACCCAGGACTAGCATAGGGTACGAGCAGTACTTC
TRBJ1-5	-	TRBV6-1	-	CASSEEGVGNQPQHF	TGTGCCAGCAGTGAAGAGGGGGTGGGCAATCAGCCCCAGCATTTT
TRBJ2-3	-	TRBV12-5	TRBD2	CASGSTATSGISDTQYF	TGTGCTAGTGGTTCGACTGCTACTAGCGGGATATCAGATACGCAGTATTTT
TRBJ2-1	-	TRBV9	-	CASSIRGRGGFSYNEQFF	TGTGCCAGCAGTATCAGGGGACGAGGGGGATTCTCCTACAATGAGCAGTTCTTC
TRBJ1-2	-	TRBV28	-	CASSRSGSSYGYTF	TGTGCCAGCAGCCGATCAGGGTCTTCCTATGGCTACACCTTC
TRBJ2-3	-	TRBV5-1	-	CASSLVRGFTDTQYF	TGCGCCAGCAGCTTGGTTAGGGGTTTCACAGATACGCAGTATTTT
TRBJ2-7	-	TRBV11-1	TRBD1	CASSSDRDTQYF	TGTGCCAGCAGCTCCGACAGGGATACGCAGTACTTC
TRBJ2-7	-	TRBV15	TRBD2	CATRTSVGGEQYF	TGTGCCACAAGGACTAGCGTGGGAGGCGAGCAGTACTTC
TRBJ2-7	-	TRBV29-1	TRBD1	CSVRDRGSYEQYF	TGCAGCGTCCGGGACAGGGGATCCTACGAGCAGTACTTC
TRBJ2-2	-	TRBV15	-	CATSRGGPGARDASRELFF	TGTGCCACCAGCAGGGGGGGGCCGGGCGCCCGGGATGCCTCAAGGGAGCTGTTTTTT
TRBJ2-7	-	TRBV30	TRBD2	CAWEKGGRGLFEQYF	TGTGCCTGGGAGAAGGGCGGGAGGGGATTGTTCGAGCAGTACTTC
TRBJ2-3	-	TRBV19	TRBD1	CASSTRQGKSPDTQYF	TGTGCCAGTAGTACCCGACAGGGAAAAAGTCCAGATACGCAGTATTTT
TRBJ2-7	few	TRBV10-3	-	CATGAETYEQYF	TGTGCCACTGGGGCAGAGACCTACGAGCAGTACTTC
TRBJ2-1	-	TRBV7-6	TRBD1	CASSGHRGNEQFF	TGTGCCAGCAGCGGACACAGGGGCAATGAGCAGTTCTTC
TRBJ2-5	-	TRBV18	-	CASSPGLPEETQYF	TGTGCCAGCTCACCGGGACTCCCTGAAGAGACCCAGTACTTC
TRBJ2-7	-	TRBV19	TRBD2	CASSIDTSAPYEQYF	TGTGCCAGTAGTATAGATACTAGCGCTCCGTACGAGCAGTACTTC
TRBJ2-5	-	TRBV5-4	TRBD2	CASSLSGRVRETQYF	TGTGCCAGCAGCTTATCCGGGAGGGTGCGGGAGACCCAGTACTTC
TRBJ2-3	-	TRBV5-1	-	CASSLAQPKDTQYF	TGCGCCAGCAGCTTGGCACAGCCAAAAGATACGCAGTATTTT
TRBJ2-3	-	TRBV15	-	CATSRDLTADTQYF	TGTGCCACCAGCAGAGATTTAACGGCAGATACGCAGTATTTT